Listed below are T cell receptor beta chains from one sample, sequenced in a study of CD8 T cells in Susac syndrome. TCRdb re-called the immunoSEQ multiplex PCR reads with MiXCR, one entry per CDR3 protein. This sample has around 90,000 distinct CDR3 sequences, with roughly 96% found just once. Material: CD8+ T cells from PBMCs. These receptors were taken from a human donor with Susac syndrome. The CDR3 runs from the conserved cysteine through the conserved F or W. D genes are given only for firm matches. Clone size is stated in some rows and not others, as once, few, many or a class when expanded.

TRBV20-1	-	TRBJ1-2	-	CSARHRDHTF	TGCAGTGCTAGACACAGGGATCACACCTTC
TRBV6-6	-	TRBJ2-4	TRBD1	CASSYGTDQNIQYF	TGTGCCAGCAGTTACGGGACAGACCAAAACATTCAGTACTTC
TRBV3-1	-	TRBJ1-2	-	CASSHDPLSGPANYGYTF	TGTGCCAGCAGCCACGACCCTCTGTCCGGGCCCGCTAACTATGGCTACACCTTC
TRBV20-1	-	TRBJ2-5	TRBD2	CSASGLVVETQYF	TGCAGTGCTAGTGGACTAGTAGTAGAGACCCAGTACTTC
TRBV4-2	-	TRBJ2-6	-	CASSQDGRSSGANVLTF	TGTGCCAGCAGCCAAGACGGGCGGAGCTCTGGGGCCAACGTCCTGACTTTC
TRBV12-3/TRBV12-4	-	TRBJ2-5	-	CASSLQDRETQYF	TGTGCCAGCAGTTTACAGGACCGAGAGACCCAGTACTTC
TRBV29-1	-	TRBJ1-1	-	CSGGLVAEGTMNTEAFF	TGCAGCGGTGGTCTTGTGGCGGAAGGAACGATGAACACTGAAGCTTTCTTT
TRBV30	-	TRBJ1-1	-	CAWSPTSNTEAFF	TGTGCCTGGAGTCCGACATCGAACACTGAAGCTTTCTTT
TRBV6-4	-	TRBJ1-1	-	CASSAVLNTEAFF	TGTGCCAGCAGTGCTGTCTTGAACACTGAAGCTTTCTTT
TRBV11-3	-	TRBJ1-2	TRBD1	CASSSGTANYGYTF	TGTGCCAGCAGCTCCGGGACAGCTAACTATGGCTACACCTTC
TRBV27	-	TRBJ2-7	-	CASSFGQNYEQYF	TGTGCCAGCAGTTTCGGGCAGAACTACGAGCAGTACTTC
TRBV15	-	TRBJ1-2	-	CATSRSGTGNYGYTF	TGTGCCACCAGCCGTTCAGGGACGGGTAACTATGGCTACACCTTC
TRBV27	-	TRBJ1-2	TRBD1	CASSLKQGANYGYTF	TGTGCCAGCAGTTTAAAACAGGGGGCTAACTATGGCTACACCTTC
TRBV15	-	TRBJ1-2	TRBD1	CATSSGTGGYTF	TGTGCCACCAGCAGCGGGACAGGGGGCTACACCTTC
TRBV20-1	-	TRBJ1-1	-	CSAHSRGGTEAFF	TGCAGTGCCCACTCTAGGGGCGGCACTGAAGCTTTCTTT
TRBV29-1	-	TRBJ1-2	-	CSVEDRADDGYTF	TGCAGCGTTGAAGACAGGGCAGACGATGGCTACACCTTC
TRBV20-1	-	TRBJ2-2	-	CSASTYDSTGELFF	TGCAGTGCTTCGACCTACGACAGCACCGGGGAGCTGTTTTTT
TRBV7-7	-	TRBJ2-7	-	CASSLSKSSYEQYF	TGTGCTAGCAGCTTATCAAAGAGCTCCTACGAGCAGTACTTC
TRBV7-3	-	TRBJ2-2	-	CASSLINPNTGELFF	TGTGCCAGCAGCTTAATTAATCCGAACACCGGGGAGCTGTTTTTT
TRBV19	once	TRBJ1-6	-	CASRRRIDSPLHF	TGTGCCAGTAGAAGGCGGATCGATTCACCCCTCCACTTT
TRBV7-9	-	TRBJ2-5	-	CASSLGDGGETQYF	TGTGCCAGCAGCTTAGGGGACGGTGGAGAGACCCAGTACTTC
TRBV3-1	once	TRBJ2-5	-	CASSDRLEHQETQYF	TGTGCCAGCAGCGACCGTTTGGAGCATCAAGAGACCCAGTACTTC
TRBV20-1	once	TRBJ1-1	TRBD1	CSARGTGGETEAFF	TGCAGTGCTAGAGGGACAGGGGGAGAAACTGAAGCTTTCTTT
TRBV12-5	-	TRBJ2-3	-	CASGLFPPDTQYF	TGTGCTAGTGGTCTTTTCCCCCCAGATACGCAGTATTTT
TRBV14	-	TRBJ2-5	-	CASSQRRGTETQYF	TGTGCCAGCAGCCAACGAAGAGGGACAGAGACCCAGTACTTC
TRBV11-2	few	TRBJ2-5	TRBD2	CASSFPTSGGMGETQYF	TGTGCCAGCAGCTTCCCGACTAGCGGGGGGATGGGGGAGACCCAGTACTTC
TRBV28	-	TRBJ1-1	-	CASSPPGLNTEAFF	TGTGCCAGCAGTCCCCCGGGCCTCAACACTGAAGCTTTCTTT
TRBV6-6	-	TRBJ1-3	-	CASRPRAVAGNTIYF	TGTGCCAGCAGACCTAGGGCGGTAGCTGGAAACACCATATATTTT
TRBV7-2	-	TRBJ2-7	TRBD1	CASSKTGSYEQYF	TGTGCCAGCAGCAAGACAGGGTCCTACGAGCAGTACTTC
TRBV30	-	TRBJ2-3	TRBD2	CAWSNGGATDTQYF	TGTGCCTGGAGTAACGGGGGGGCCACAGATACGCAGTATTTT
TRBV4-3	-	TRBJ2-3	-	CASSQVNRHTDTQYF	TGCGCCAGCAGCCAAGTAAACAGGCACACAGATACGCAGTATTTT
TRBV6-5	-	TRBJ1-6	TRBD1	CASSYAGQGNSPLHF	TGTGCCAGCAGTTACGCGGGACAGGGAAATTCACCCCTCCACTTT
TRBV30	-	TRBJ2-5	-	CAWTKGQIGETQYF	TGTGCCTGGACGAAAGGACAGATAGGGGAGACCCAGTACTTC
TRBV11-2	-	TRBJ1-3	-	CASSLVDTIYF	TGTGCCAGCAGCTTAGTCGACACCATATATTTT
TRBV29-1	-	TRBJ2-5	-	CSVEVPFLQETQYF	TGCAGCGTTGAAGTACCGTTTTTACAAGAGACCCAGTACTTC
TRBV3-1	few	TRBJ1-5	-	CASSQDRGNQPQHF	TGTGCCAGCAGCCAAGATCGGGGGAATCAGCCCCAGCATTTT
TRBV12-3/TRBV12-4	-	TRBJ2-7	-	CASSFDEVTDEQYF	TGTGCCAGCAGTTTTGATGAGGTTACGGACGAGCAGTACTTC
TRBV9	-	TRBJ2-5	-	CASSVGRTQETQYF	TGTGCCAGCAGCGTAGGGCGGACCCAAGAGACCCAGTACTTC
TRBV6-5	-	TRBJ2-1	-	CASSYSVGLEQFF	TGTGCCAGCAGTTACTCGGTGGGTCTTGAGCAGTTCTTC
TRBV5-6	-	TRBJ2-5	-	CASSAGQPETQYF	TGTGCCAGCAGCGCCGGACAGCCAGAGACCCAGTACTTC
TRBV19	-	TRBJ2-2	TRBD2	CASSIVAGSNTGELFF	TGTGCCAGTAGTATAGTAGCGGGGTCGAACACCGGGGAGCTGTTTTTT
TRBV13	-	TRBJ2-5	-	CASSATGPKETQYF	TGTGCCAGCAGCGCTACGGGACCGAAAGAGACCCAGTACTTC
TRBV20-1	-	TRBJ1-4	-	CSAREEEKLFF	TGCAGTGCTAGAGAGGAGGAAAAACTGTTTTTT
TRBV20-1	once	TRBJ2-3	TRBD2	CSARTSGGALDTQYF	TGCAGTGCGCGGACTAGCGGGGGGGCTTTAGATACGCAGTATTTT
TRBV25-1	-	TRBJ1-2	TRBD1	CASSELGTVNYGYTF	TGTGCCAGCAGTGAATTGGGGACAGTCAACTATGGCTACACCTTC
TRBV20-1	-	TRBJ2-1	-	CSARLPYNEQFF	TGCAGTGCTAGACTTCCCTACAATGAGCAGTTCTTC
TRBV20-1	-	TRBJ2-1	TRBD2	CSAYTGLANNEQFF	TGCAGTGCTTACACGGGACTAGCAAACAATGAGCAGTTCTTC
TRBV6-4	-	TRBJ2-3	TRBD1	CASSQDRGISDTQYF	TGTGCCAGCAGTCAGGACAGGGGAATATCCGATACGCAGTATTTT
TRBV27	once	TRBJ1-1	-	CASSFSTVGTEAFF	TGTGCCAGCAGTTTTTCGACCGTCGGGACTGAAGCTTTCTTT
TRBV15	-	TRBJ1-1	-	CATSDSNTEAFF	TGTGCCACCAGCGACTCGAACACTGAAGCTTTCTTT
TRBV7-9	-	TRBJ1-5	-	CASSLGGTVIRGPQHF	TGTGCCAGCAGCTTAGGAGGGACCGTGATACGGGGACCCCAGCATTTT
TRBV19	-	TRBJ1-2	-	CASREQGGGYTF	TGTGCCAGTAGGGAACAGGGAGGCGGCTACACCTTC
TRBV18	-	TRBJ2-5	TRBD1	CASSPSGQGLKETQYF	TGTGCCAGCTCACCTTCAGGACAGGGGTTGAAGGAGACCCAGTACTTC
TRBV20-1	-	TRBJ2-7	TRBD2	CSARAARLAGDTLGSFEQYF	TGCAGTGCTAGAGCGGCCCGACTAGCGGGGGACACCCTGGGCTCCTTCGAGCAGTACTTC